This entry features one T cell receptor (beta chain) sequence. Its antigen is unknown. In TCRdb, the 5' RACE reads were re-called with MiXCR into one record per CDR3 protein. The table has hundreds of thousands of distinct CDR3 sequences, under 8.5% seen once. The sample comes from a study of identical twins. Whole-study results and caveats: For cord blood, abundant beta clonotypes had fewer insertions, unlike memory repertoires, which showed none. A partial confounding effect on zero-insertion analyses could come from invariant MAIT and iNKT cells. Conclusions were based on cross-sectional statistical analysis, without following the same donors.

This CDR3 is built from 15 residues. V shed 3 bases and J 6 bases; nucleotides not matched to a gene: 8. Germline V gene data show CDR1 as ENHRY and CDR2 as SYGVKD. These data were likewise used in another study, on yellow fever vaccine responses in identical twins.

The chain is built from TRBV10-3 and TRBJ2-3, with 8 bases fitting TRBD2. The clonotype originates from a woman aged 18-29 years in good health. The sequenced material came from PBMCs. The CDR3 here is CAISDVGGARDTQYF. CDR3 DNA: TGTGCCATCAGTGATGTCGGGGGGGCCAGGGATACGCAGTATTTT.